These 20 T cell receptor beta chains were all obtained from the same sample, sequenced in a study of CD8 T cells in Susac syndrome. The authors reverse transcribed about 0.5 to 1 ug RNA with random hexamers. One entry per CDR3 protein results from TCRdb running MiXCR on the immunoSEQ multiplex PCR reads. The table lists 330,000 or so distinct CDR3 sequences, roughly 85% of them singletons. Sequencing was performed on CD8+ T cells from PBMCs. Source of these receptors: a human donor with multiple sclerosis.

In this sample, this clonotype turned up a few times. This sequence joins TRBV10-3 and TRBJ2-5; D not resolved. Trimming pared 6 bases from V and 0 bases from J, leaving 5 bases between. Germline CDR1 ENHRY, CDR2 SYGVKD. This CDR3 has 12 amino acids. The CDR3 nucleotides read TGTGCCATCAGAATGAACCAAGAGACCCAGTACTTC. Amino acids: CAIRMNQETQYF.

Details on this clonotype: The junction and the germline gene differ at one end; a read error may be behind it. The chain uses TRBV5-4 and TRBJ2-3; 9 nucleotides line up with TRBD1. This CDR3 has 15 amino acids. CDR1 is SGHNT, CDR2 YYREEE, per germline (reference sequence). This CDR3 reads CASTPLGQGGDTQYF. As DNA, the CDR3 is TGTGCCAGCACCCCATTGGGACAGGGAGGAGATACTCAGTATTTT.

The rearrangement joins TRBV6-2 or TRBV6-3 to TRBJ1-5; D is perhaps TRBD1 (5 bases). Germline loops: CDR1 MNHEY, CDR2 SVGEGT. This CDR3 is 14 amino acids long. Trimming took off 2 bases at V and 6 bases at J, with 11 bases between the two ends. CDR3 residues: CASSYLQGSQPQHF. In DNA form, the CDR3 reads TGTGCCAGCAGTTACCTGCAGGGTAGTCAGCCCCAGCATTTT.

This clonotype was seen once. This rearrangement joins TRBV6-5 to TRBJ2-4, with TRBD1 matching over 7 bases. The CDR3 covers 14 residues. Germline assignment: CDR1 MNHEY and CDR2 SVGAGI. J gave up 5 bases and V 5 bases, and 6 bases lay outside the gene matches. The CDR3 spells CASSHRTGQNIQYF. CDR3 nucleotides: TGTGCCAGCAGTCACCGGACAGGTCAAAACATTCAGTACTTC.

This chain links TRBV6-5 with TRBJ2-7; perhaps TRBD2 as D (7 bases). This CDR3 has 14 amino acids. Trimming took 2 bases from V and 9 from J, leaving 17 bases between them. Germline V gene lookup returns CDR1 MNHEY and CDR2 SVGAGI. The CDR3 reads CASSYEVGRGGQYF. In DNA, the CDR3 is TGTGCCAGCAGTTACGAGGTTGGGAGGGGGGGGCAGTACTTC.

The chain employs TRBV20-1 and TRBJ2-2; maybe TRBD1 (6 bases). V lost 6 bases, J lost 4 bases, and 15 bases lay in between. The CDR3 totals 14 residues. Germline CDR1 and CDR2: DFQATT and SNEGSKA (reference sequence). The CDR3 loop is CSARWGQGTGELFF. In DNA, the CDR3 is TGCAGTGCAAGATGGGGGCAGGGCACCGGGGAGCTGTTTTTT.

This chain links TRBV7-6 with TRBJ1-1; D gene ambiguous. The CDR3 length is 13 residues. The ends were cut back, 0 bases at V and 2 bases at J, with 4 bases in the middle. Germline assignment: CDR1 SGHVS and CDR2 FNYEAQ. The DNA of the CDR3 is TGTGCCAGCAGCTTAGCCATTAACACTGAAGCTTTCTTT. Translated: CASSLAINTEAFF.

The V gene is TRBV28, the J gene TRBJ1-2; no definite D call. The CDR3 spans 14 residues. Germline V gene sequence: CDR1 MDHEN, CDR2 SYDVKM. The V gene lost 4 bases and the J gene lost 6 bases, with 15 bases spanning the gap. CDR3 nucleotide sequence: TGTGCCAGCAGTTCACGACCTCCAGCACATGGCTACACCTTC. It translates to CASSSRPPAHGYTF.

The chain joins TRBV5-4 to TRBJ2-5; TRBD2 matches at 8 bases. V dropped 4 bases and J dropped 3; count of bases not matched to a gene: 8. The V gene's germline CDR1 is SGHNT and CDR2 YYREEE (reference sequence). CDR3 length: 15 residues. CDR3 sequence (DNA): TGTGCCAGCAGCCTCGGACTAGCCGAGGAAGAGACCCAGTACTTC. Translating it yields CASSLGLAEEETQYF.

The chain is built from TRBV6-2 or TRBV6-3 and TRBJ1-2; D perhaps matches TRBD1 (5 bases). Between the trimmed V and J ends, which lost 4 bases and 8 bases, there was a span of 20 bases. This CDR3 spans 15 amino acids. Germline-derived CDR1 and CDR2 are MNHEY and SVGEGT. The CDR3 here is CASSSLPSGGEGYTF. The CDR3, as DNA: TGTGCCAGCAGTTCCTTGCCCAGCGGGGGTGAAGGCTACACCTTC.

The chain carries TRBV7-9 and TRBJ1-3, with 8 bases identical to TRBD1. The CDR3 contains 14 residues. Germline CDR1 is SEHNR and CDR2 is FQNEAQ (reference sequence). The V segment lost 5 bases and the J segment 8 bases; nucleotides outside the gene matches: 8. This chain's CDR3 is CASSPDGQGYTIYF. The CDR3 DNA follows: TGTGCCAGCAGCCCTGACGGACAGGGCTACACCATATATTTT.

The genes are TRBV13 and TRBJ2-1, with D perhaps matching TRBD2 (5 bases). This CDR3 has 17 residues. Deletions cut 1 base from V and 6 bases from J, with 19 bases between. Germline assignment: CDR1 PRHDT and CDR2 FYEKMQ (reference sequence). CDR3 coding DNA: TGTGCCAGCAGCTTAGAGCGAGGAGTAGACCGGGGCAATGAGCAGTTCTTC. Translation gives CASSLERGVDRGNEQFF.

The chain is built from TRBV28 and TRBJ2-7; TRBD2 is a possible D gene (5 bases). Germline-derived CDR1 and CDR2 are MDHEN and SYDVKM. The CDR3 extends over 14 amino acids. V lost 2 bases, J lost 6 bases, and 14 bases lay in between. The CDR3 spells CASSLGRTQSEQYF. For the CDR3, the DNA is TGTGCCAGCAGTTTAGGCCGGACTCAATCCGAGCAGTACTTC.

This chain links TRBV6-2 or TRBV6-3 with TRBJ2-1, with D hard to call. From germline, CDR1 is MNHEY and CDR2 SVGEGT. Trimming shortened V by 11 bases and J by 7 bases, and 15 bases separated the two germline ends. CDR3 length equals 12 residues. Here the CDR3 DNA reads TGTGCCGAGCGTCGGCCTGAAAATGAGCAGTTCTTC. Translating it yields CAERRPENEQFF.

J is TRBJ1-4 and V is TRBV9, with D possibly TRBD1 on 5 matching bases. The CDR3 is 17 residues long. The ends were cut back, 3 bases at V and 3 bases at J, with 18 bases in the middle. Looked up from germline, CDR1 is SGDLS and CDR2 is YYNGEE. Here the CDR3 DNA reads TGTGCCAGCAGCGGTTTCTCTGGGACCGAAGCTAATGAAAAACTGTTTTTT. Translation gives CASSGFSGTEANEKLFF.

The chain uses TRBV11-2 and TRBJ2-5; 15 bases are a match to TRBD2. J gave up 0 bases and V 4 bases, and 9 bases lay outside the gene matches. The CDR3 covers 19 residues. Per the germline V gene, CDR1 is SGHAT and CDR2 is FQNNGV. The CDR3 nucleotides are TGTGCCAGCAGCTCCCCCCCGGGACTAGCGGGAGGCGACCAAGAGACCCAGTACTTC. Protein product: CASSSPPGLAGGDQETQYF.

The gene calls are TRBV7-9 and TRBJ2-3, with D possibly being TRBD2 (5 bases). This CDR3 region has 16 residues. V lost 7 bases and J lost 0, with 17 bases in between. Germline V gene lookup returns CDR1 SEHNR and CDR2 FQNEAQ (reference sequence). The CDR3 loop is CASTPPTSASTDTQYF. The CDR3 region has the DNA TGTGCCAGCACCCCACCTACTAGTGCAAGCACAGATACGCAGTATTTT.

The chain joins TRBV30 to TRBJ1-5; 8 bases are a match to TRBD1. CDR3 length equals 13 residues. Losses at the gene ends were 3 bases for V and 5 bases for J; bases not matched to a gene: 3. CDR1 and CDR2 (germline): GTSNPN, SVGIG (reference sequence). The CDR3: CAWRKQGDQPQHF. The CDR3 DNA is TGTGCCTGGAGGAAACAGGGGGATCAGCCCCAGCATTTT.

This chain links TRBV12-3 or TRBV12-4 with TRBJ2-7, with 9 bases fitting TRBD1. The CDR3 spans 21 residues. The J segment lost 6 bases and the V segment lost 1 base, leaving 25 bases of the junction unmatched. In DNA form, the CDR3 reads TGTGCCAGCAGTTTAGAATACTTAGGGGACAGGGAAGGAGGGTGGGTCCGCGAGCAGTACTTC. Residues: CASSLEYLGDREGGWVREQYF.

The chain joins TRBV10-1 to TRBJ2-7; 7 nucleotides agree with TRBD1. Germline loops: CDR1 WNHNN, CDR2 SYGVQD (reference sequence). Trimming at V came to 2 bases and at J to 3 bases, leaving 7 bases not matched to a gene. The CDR3 has 15 amino acids. The DNA of the CDR3 is TGCGCCAGCAGTGAGCTTCCGGGACAGCACTACGAGCAGTACTTC. This sequence encodes CASSELPGQHYEQYF.